The TCR beta chain described here comes from a study of identical twins. Study-wide results and caveats: With beta out-of-frame sequences, excess sharing by twins was weaker. Models predicted too little out-of-frame TCR alpha sharing in monozygotic twins.

Template switching introduced a universal primer site, and the cDNA bore unique molecular identifiers. TCRdb reprocessed the 5' RACE reads via MiXCR and lists one record per CDR3 protein. The sample lists 1.5 million or so distinct CDR3 sequences, roughly 35% occurring once. The CDR3 runs to 15 residues. CDR1 is SGHAT and CDR2 is FQDESV in the germline V gene (reference sequence). The table lists this clonotype with a few counts. Its target is not known. The receptor was isolated from a newborn girl in good health. This chain connects TRBV11-1 to TRBJ2-4; 9 bases fit TRBD2. The DNA end is a closer match to TRBJ2-7, so the J assignment may be wrong. Input material: cord blood. The CDR3: CASSLGLAPAYEQYF. DNA for the CDR3: TGTGCCAGCAGCCTCGGACTAGCGCCGGCCTACGAGCAGTACTTC.